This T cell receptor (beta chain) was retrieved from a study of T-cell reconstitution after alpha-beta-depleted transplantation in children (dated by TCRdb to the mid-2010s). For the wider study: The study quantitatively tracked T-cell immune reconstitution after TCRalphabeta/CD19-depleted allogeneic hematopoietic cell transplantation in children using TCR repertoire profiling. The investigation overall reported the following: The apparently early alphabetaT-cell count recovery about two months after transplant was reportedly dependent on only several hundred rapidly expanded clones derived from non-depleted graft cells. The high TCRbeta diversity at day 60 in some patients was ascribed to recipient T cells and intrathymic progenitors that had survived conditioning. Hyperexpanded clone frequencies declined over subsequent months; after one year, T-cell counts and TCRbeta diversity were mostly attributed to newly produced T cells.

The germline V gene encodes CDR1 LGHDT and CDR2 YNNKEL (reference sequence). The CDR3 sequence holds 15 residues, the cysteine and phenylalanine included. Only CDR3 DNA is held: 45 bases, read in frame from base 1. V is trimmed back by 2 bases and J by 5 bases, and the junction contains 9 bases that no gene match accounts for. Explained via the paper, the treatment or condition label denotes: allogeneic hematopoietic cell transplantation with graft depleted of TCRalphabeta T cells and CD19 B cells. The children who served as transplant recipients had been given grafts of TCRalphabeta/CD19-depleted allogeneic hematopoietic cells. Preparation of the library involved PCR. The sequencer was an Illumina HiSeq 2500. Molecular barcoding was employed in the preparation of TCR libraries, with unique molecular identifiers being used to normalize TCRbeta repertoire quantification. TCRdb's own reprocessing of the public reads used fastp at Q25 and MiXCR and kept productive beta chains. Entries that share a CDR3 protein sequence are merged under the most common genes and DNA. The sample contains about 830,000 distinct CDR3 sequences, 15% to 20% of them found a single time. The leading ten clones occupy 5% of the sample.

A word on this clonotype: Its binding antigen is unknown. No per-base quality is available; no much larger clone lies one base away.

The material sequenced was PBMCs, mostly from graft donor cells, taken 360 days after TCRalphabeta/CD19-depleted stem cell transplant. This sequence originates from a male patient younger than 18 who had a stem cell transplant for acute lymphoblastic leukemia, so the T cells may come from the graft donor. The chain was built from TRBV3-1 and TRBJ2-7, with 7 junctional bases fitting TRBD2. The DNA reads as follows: TGTGCCAGCAGCCAACTTCGGACTAGGCGCAACGAGCAGTACTTC. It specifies CASSQLRTRRNEQYF.